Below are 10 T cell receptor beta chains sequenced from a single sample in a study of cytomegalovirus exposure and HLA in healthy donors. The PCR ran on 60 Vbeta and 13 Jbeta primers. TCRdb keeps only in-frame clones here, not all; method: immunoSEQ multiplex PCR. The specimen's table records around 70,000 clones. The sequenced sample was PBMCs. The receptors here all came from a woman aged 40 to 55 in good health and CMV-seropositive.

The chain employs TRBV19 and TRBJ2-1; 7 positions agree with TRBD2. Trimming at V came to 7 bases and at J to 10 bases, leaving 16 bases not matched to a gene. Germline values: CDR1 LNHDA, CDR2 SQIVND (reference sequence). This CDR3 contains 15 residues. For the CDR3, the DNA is TGTGCCAGTACTCCTTTGGCCCAGGGAGCGGGGGAGCAGTTCTTC. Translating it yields CASTPLAQGAGEQFF.

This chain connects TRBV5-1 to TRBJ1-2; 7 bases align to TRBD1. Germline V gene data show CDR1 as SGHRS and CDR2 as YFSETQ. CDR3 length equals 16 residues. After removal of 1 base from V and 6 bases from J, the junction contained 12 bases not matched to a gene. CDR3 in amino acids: CASSLRFPQGRNGYTF. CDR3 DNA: TGCGCCAGCAGCTTGAGGTTCCCACAGGGGAGGAATGGCTACACCTTC.

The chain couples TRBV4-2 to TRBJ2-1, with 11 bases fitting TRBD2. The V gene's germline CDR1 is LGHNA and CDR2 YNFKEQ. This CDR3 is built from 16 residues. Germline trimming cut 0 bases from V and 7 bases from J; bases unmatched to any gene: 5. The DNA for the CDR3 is TGTGCCAGCAGCCAAGAGGAAACTAGCGGGGGAAATGAGCAGTTCTTC. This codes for CASSQEETSGGNEQFF.

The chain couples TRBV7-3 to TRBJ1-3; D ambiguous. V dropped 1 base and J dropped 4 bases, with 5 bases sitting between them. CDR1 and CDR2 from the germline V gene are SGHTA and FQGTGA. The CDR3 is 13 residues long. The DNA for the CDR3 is TGTGCCAGCAGCTTAAGTCTGGGAAACACCATATATTTT. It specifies CASSLSLGNTIYF.

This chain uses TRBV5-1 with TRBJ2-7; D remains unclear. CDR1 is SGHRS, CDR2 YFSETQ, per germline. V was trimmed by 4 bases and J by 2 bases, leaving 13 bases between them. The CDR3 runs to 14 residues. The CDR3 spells CASSGAGSPYEQYF. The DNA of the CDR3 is TGCGCCAGCAGCGGAGCTGGGTCCCCCTACGAGCAGTACTTC.

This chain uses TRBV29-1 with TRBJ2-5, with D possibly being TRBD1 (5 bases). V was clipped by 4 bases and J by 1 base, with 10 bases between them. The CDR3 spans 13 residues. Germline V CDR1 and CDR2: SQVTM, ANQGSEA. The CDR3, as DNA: TGCAGCGTTGGGGGCAGGTTCCAAGAGACCCAGTACTTC. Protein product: CSVGGRFQETQYF.

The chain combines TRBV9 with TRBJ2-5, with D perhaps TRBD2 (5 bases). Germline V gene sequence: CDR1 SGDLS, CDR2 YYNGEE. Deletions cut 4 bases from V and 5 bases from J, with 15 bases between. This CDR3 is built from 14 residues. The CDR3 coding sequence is TGTGCCAGCAGCCAAAACGAGGGCCCGGAGACCCAGTACTTC. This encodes CASSQNEGPETQYF. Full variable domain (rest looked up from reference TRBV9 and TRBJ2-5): DSGVTQTPKHLITATGQRVTLRCSPRSGDLSVYWYQQSLDQGLQFLIQYYNGEERAKGNILERFSAQQFPDLHSELNLSSLELGDSALYFCASSQNEGPETQYFGPGTRLLVL.

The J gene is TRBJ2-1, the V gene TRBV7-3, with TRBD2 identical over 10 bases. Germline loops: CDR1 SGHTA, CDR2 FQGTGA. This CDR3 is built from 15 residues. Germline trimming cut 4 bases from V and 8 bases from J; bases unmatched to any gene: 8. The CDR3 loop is CASSSAGTSVDEQFF. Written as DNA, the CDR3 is TGTGCCAGCAGCTCAGCCGGGACTAGCGTCGATGAGCAGTTCTTC.

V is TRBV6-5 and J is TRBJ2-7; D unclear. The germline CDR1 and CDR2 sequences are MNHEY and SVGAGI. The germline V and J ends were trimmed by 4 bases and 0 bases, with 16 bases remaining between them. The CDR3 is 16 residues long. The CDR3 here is CASSSTRQKRSYEQYF. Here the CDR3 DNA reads TGTGCCAGCAGTTCGACCCGACAAAAACGCTCCTACGAGCAGTACTTC.

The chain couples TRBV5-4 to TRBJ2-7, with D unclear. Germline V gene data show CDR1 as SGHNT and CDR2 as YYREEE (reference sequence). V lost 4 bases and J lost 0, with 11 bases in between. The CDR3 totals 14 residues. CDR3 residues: CASSPSLSSYEQYF. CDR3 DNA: TGTGCCAGCAGCCCCTCCTTGAGCTCCTACGAGCAGTACTTC.